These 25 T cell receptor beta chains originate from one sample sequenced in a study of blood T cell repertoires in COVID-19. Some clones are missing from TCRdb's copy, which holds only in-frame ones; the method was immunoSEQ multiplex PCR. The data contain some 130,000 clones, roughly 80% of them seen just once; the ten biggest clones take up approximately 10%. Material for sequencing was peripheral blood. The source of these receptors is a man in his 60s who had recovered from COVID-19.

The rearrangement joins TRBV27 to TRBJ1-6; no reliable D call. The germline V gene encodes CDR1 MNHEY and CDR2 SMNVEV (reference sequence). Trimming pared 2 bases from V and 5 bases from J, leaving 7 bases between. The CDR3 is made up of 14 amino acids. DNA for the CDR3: TGTGCCAGCAGTTTACAGATCGATAATTCACCCCTCCACTTT. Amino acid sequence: CASSLQIDNSPLHF.

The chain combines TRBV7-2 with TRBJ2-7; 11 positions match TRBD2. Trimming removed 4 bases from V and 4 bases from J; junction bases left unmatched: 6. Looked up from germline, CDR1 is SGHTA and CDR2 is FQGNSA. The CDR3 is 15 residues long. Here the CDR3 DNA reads TGTGCCAGCAGCTACATAGCGGGGGGGAGGTACGAGCAGTACTTC. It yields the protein CASSYIAGGRYEQYF. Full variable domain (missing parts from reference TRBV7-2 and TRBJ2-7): GAGVSQSPSNKVTEKGKDVELRCDPISGHTALYWYRQSLGQGLEFLIYFQGNSAPDKSGLPSDRFSAERTGGSVSTLTIQRTQQEDSAVYLCASSYIAGGRYEQYFGPGTRLTVT.

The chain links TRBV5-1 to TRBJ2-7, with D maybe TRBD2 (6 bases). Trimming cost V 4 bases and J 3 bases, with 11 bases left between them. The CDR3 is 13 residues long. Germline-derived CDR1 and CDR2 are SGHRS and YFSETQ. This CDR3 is CASSLTGVYEQYF. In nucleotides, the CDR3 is TGCGCCAGCAGCCTTACGGGGGTCTACGAGCAGTACTTC.

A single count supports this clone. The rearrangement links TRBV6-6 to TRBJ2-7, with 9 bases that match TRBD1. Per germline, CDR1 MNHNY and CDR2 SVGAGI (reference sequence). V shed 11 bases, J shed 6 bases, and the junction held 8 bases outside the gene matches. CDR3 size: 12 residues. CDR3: CAGRQGEGEQYF. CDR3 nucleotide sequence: TGTGCCGGTCGACAGGGGGAAGGCGAGCAGTACTTC.

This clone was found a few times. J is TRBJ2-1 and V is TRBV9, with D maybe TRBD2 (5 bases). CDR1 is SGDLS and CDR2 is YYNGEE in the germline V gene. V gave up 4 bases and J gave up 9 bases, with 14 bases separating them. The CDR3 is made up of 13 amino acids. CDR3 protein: CASSTDPAGEQFF. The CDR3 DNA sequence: TGTGCCAGCAGCACCGACCCGGCGGGTGAGCAGTTCTTC.

The CDR3 sequence is CASSVSGGLMYEQFF. CDR3 sequence (DNA): TGTGCCAGCAGCGTTAGCGGGGGGTTAATGTATGAGCAGTTCTTC. This sequence joins TRBV9 and TRBJ2-1; TRBD2 matches at 10 bases. Per the germline V gene, CDR1 is SGDLS and CDR2 is YYNGEE. J was trimmed by 8 bases and V by 2 bases; bases with no gene match: 7. The CDR3 contains 15 residues.

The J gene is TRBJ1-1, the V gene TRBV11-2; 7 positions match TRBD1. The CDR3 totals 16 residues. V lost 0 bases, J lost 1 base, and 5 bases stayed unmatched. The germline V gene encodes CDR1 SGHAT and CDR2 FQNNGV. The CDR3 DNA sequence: TGTGCCAGCAGCTTAGATCTGACAGGGCCGAACACTGAAGCTTTCTTT. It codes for CASSLDLTGPNTEAFF. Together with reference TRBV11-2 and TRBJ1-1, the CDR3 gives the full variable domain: EAGVAQSPRYKIIEKRQSVAFWCNPISGHATLYWYQQILGQGPKLLIQFQNNGVVDDSQLPKDRFSAERLKGVDSTLKIQPAKLEDSAVYLCASSLDLTGPNTEAFFGQGTRLTVV.

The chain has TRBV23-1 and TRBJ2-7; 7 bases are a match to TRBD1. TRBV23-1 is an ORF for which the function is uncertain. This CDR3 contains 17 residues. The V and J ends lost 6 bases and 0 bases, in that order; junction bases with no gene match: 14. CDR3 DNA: TGCGCCAGCAGGCTTTATACATACAGGGGCAACTCCTACGAGCAGTACTTC. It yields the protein CASRLYTYRGNSYEQYF.

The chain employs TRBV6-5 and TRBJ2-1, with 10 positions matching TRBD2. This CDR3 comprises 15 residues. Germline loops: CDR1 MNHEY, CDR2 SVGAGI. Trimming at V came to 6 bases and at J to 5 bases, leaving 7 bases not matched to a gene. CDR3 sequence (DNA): TGTGCCAGCAGCTACGGAGCGGGAGGGCACAATGAGCAGTTCTTC. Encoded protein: CASSYGAGGHNEQFF.

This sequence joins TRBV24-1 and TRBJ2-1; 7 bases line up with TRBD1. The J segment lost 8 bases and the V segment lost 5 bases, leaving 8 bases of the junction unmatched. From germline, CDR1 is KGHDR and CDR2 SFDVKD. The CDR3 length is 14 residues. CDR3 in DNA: TGTGCCACCAGTGTGGGCGACAGGGACCATGAGCAGTTCTTC. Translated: CATSVGDRDHEQFF.

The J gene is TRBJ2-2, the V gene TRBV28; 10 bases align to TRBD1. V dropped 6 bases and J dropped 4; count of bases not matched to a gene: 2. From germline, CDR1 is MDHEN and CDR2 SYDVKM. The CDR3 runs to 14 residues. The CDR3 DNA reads TGTGCCAGCAGGGACAGGGGGAGCACCGGGGAGCTGTTTTTT. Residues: CASRDRGSTGELFF.

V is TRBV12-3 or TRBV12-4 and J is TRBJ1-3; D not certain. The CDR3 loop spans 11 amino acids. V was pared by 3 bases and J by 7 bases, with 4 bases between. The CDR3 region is CASSFYNTIYF. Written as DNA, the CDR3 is TGTGCCAGCAGTTTCTATAACACCATATATTTT.

The CDR3 loop is CASSFRVGYGYTF. CDR3 bases: TGCGCCAGCAGCTTCAGGGTTGGCTATGGCTACACCTTC. The chain has TRBV5-1 and TRBJ1-2; possible D gene TRBD1, 5 bases. Germline loops: CDR1 SGHRS, CDR2 YFSETQ. V lost 2 bases to trimming and J lost 4 bases, with 9 bases between them. The CDR3 contains 13 residues.

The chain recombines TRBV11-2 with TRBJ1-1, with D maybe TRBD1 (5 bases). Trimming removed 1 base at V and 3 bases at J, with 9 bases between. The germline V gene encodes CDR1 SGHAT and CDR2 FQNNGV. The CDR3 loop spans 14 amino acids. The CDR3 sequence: CASSLGQTDTEAFF. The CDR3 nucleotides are TGTGCCAGCAGCTTAGGACAGACGGACACTGAAGCTTTCTTT.

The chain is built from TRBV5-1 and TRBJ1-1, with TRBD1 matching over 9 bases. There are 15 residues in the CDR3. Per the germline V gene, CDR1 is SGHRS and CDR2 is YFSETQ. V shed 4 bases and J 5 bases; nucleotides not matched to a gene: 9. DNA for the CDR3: TGCGCCAGCAGCCTACGGACAGGGGAGTTTACTGAAGCTTTCTTT. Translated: CASSLRTGEFTEAFF.

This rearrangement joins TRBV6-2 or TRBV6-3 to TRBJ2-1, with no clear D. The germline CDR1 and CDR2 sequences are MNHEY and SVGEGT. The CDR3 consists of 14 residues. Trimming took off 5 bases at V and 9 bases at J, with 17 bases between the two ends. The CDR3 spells CASSLSQVLGEQFF. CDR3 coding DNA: TGTGCCAGCAGTCTCTCTCAGGTTCTCGGTGAGCAGTTCTTC.

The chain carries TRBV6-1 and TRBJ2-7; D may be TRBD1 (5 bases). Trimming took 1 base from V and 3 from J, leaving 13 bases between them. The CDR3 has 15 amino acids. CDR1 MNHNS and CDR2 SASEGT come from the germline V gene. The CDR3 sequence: CASSEELGQVYEQYF. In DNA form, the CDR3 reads TGTGCCAGCAGTGAAGAACTTGGACAAGTCTACGAGCAGTACTTC.

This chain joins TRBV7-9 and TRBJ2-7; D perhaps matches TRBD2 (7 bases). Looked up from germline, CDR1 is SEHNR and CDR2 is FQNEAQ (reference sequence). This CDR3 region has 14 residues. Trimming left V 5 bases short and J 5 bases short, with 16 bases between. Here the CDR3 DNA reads TGTGCCAGCAGCCATGAGGGGGGGAGGAACGAGCAGTACTTC. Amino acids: CASSHEGGRNEQYF.

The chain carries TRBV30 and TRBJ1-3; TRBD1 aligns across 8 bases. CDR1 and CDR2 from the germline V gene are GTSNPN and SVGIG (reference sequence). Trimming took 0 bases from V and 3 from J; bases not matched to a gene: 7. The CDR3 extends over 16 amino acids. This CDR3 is CAWSVRETGVGNTIYF. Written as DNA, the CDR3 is TGTGCCTGGAGTGTACGTGAGACAGGGGTTGGAAACACCATATATTTT.

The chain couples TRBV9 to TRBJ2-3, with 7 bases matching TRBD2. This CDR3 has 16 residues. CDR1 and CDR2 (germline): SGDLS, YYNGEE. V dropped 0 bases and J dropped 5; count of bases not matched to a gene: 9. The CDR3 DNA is TGTGCCAGCAGCGTAGCTGCGCGGGGGAAAGAAGATACGCAGTATTTT. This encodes CASSVAARGKEDTQYF. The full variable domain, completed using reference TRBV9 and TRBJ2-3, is DSGVTQTPKHLITATGQRVTLRCSPRSGDLSVYWYQQSLDQGLQFLIQYYNGEERAKGNILERFSAQQFPDLHSELNLSSLELGDSALYFCASSVAARGKEDTQYFGPGTRLTVL.

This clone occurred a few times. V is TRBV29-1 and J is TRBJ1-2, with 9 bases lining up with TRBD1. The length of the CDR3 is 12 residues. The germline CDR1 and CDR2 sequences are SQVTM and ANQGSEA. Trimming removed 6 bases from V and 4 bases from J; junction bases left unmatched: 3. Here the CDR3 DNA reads TGCAGCGTCGGACAGGGGACCTATGGCTACACCTTC. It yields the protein CSVGQGTYGYTF.

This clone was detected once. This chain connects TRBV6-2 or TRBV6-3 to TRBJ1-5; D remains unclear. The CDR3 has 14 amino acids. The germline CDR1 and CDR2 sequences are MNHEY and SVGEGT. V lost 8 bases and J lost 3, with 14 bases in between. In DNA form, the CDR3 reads TGTGCCAGCCGCCATGAGGCCCACAATCAGCCCCAGCATTTT. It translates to CASRHEAHNQPQHF.

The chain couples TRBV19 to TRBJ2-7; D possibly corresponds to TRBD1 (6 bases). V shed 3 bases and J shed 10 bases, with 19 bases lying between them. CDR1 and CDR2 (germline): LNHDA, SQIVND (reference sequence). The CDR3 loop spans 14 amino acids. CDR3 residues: CASSIPGHAVAQYF. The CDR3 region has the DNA TGTGCCAGTAGTATTCCGGGACACGCCGTTGCCCAGTACTTC.

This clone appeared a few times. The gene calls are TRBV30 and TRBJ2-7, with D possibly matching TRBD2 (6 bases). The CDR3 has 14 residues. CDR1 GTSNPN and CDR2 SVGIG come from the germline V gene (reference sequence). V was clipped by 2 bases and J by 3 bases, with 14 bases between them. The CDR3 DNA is TGTGCCTGGAGTCTTGGAGGGAGCAGCTACGAGCAGTACTTC. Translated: CAWSLGGSSYEQYF. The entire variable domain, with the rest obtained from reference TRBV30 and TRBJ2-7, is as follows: SQTIHQWPATLVQPVGSPLSLECTVEGTSNPNLYWYRQAAGRGLQLLFYSVGIGQISSEVPQNLSASRPQDRQFILSSKKLLLSDSGFYLCAWSLGGSSYEQYFGPGTRLTVT.

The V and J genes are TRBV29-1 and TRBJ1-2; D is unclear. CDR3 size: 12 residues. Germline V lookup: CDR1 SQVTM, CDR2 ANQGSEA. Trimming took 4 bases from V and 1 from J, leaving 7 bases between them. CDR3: CSVVQNNYGYTF. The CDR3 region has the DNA TGCAGCGTTGTCCAAAATAACTATGGCTACACCTTC.